The 12 T cell receptor beta chains in this list originate from one sample, sequenced in a study of cytomegalovirus exposure and HLA in healthy donors. Here immunoSEQ multiplex PCR was the method, and the copy in TCRdb shows in-frame clones only, minus some. The sample holds about 220,000 clones, about nine tenths seen once. The sequenced sample was PBMCs. Every receptor here comes from a young woman in good health and CMV-seronegative.

The chain combines TRBV5-1 with TRBJ1-2; D not resolved. In germline, CDR1 is SGHRS, CDR2 YFSETQ. This CDR3 comprises 17 residues. Trimming shortened V by 4 bases and J by 7 bases, and 26 bases separated the two germline ends. The CDR3 DNA reads TGCGCCAGCAGCCCCGTGAAGGATGAGGTGGTCGTTTTTGGCTACACCTTC. It specifies CASSPVKDEVVVFGYTF.

The V call is TRBV21-1, the J call TRBJ2-7; the table's D call, TRBD2, was not checked against the DNA. TRBV21-1 is termed a pseudogene. The CDR3 loop spans 11 amino acids. In nucleotides, the CDR3 is TGTGCCAGCAGCAAAGGATTCGCGGGGTACTTC. It encodes CASSKGFAGYF.

The V and J genes are TRBV27 and TRBJ1-5; D is unresolved. V lost 2 bases, J lost 6 bases, and 8 bases lay in between. This CDR3 has 13 amino acids. The germline gives CDR1 MNHEY, CDR2 SMNVEV (reference sequence). CDR3 sequence (DNA): TGTGCCAGCAGTTTAAATCTCGGTCAGCCCCAGCATTTT. It codes for CASSLNLGQPQHF.

Note on this clone: Since a much larger clone is just one base distant, this may be a read error. The rearrangement joins TRBV7-2 to TRBJ2-7, with unresolved D. V shed 4 bases and J shed 0 bases, with 4 bases lying between them. CDR1 and CDR2 (germline): SGHTA, FQGNSA. CDR3 length: 12 residues. CDR3 in amino acids: CASSSSSYEQYF. DNA of the CDR3: TGTGCCAGCAGCTCTAGCTCCTACGAGCAGTACTTC.

The rearrangement uses TRBV7-9 and TRBJ2-1; 8 bases map to TRBD2. The junction had 7 bases not matched to a gene; V was cut back by 5 bases and J by 7 bases. The CDR3 sequence is 14 residues long. The V gene's germline CDR1 is SEHNR and CDR2 FQNEAQ (reference sequence). In DNA form, the CDR3 reads TGTGCCAGCAGCCCCCGGGGACTAGTTAATGAGCAGTTCTTC. Translated: CASSPRGLVNEQFF.

The genes are TRBV4-1 and TRBJ2-1, with TRBD2 as a possible D gene (5 bases). The germline V gene has CDR1 MGHRA and CDR2 YSYEKL. Trimming pared 4 bases from V and 10 bases from J, leaving 17 bases between. The CDR3 is 14 residues long. The CDR3 region is CASSPSWRAAEQFF. In DNA form, the CDR3 reads TGCGCCAGCAGCCCGTCTTGGCGGGCGGCCGAGCAGTTCTTC.

The chain uses TRBV4-1 and TRBJ2-7; 8 bases match TRBD1. Per the germline V gene, CDR1 is MGHRA and CDR2 is YSYEKL. J lost 0 bases, V lost 2 bases, and 0 bases had no gene match. The CDR3 covers 14 residues. The CDR3 protein is CASSQTGGSYEQYF. The CDR3, as DNA: TGCGCCAGCAGCCAAACAGGGGGCTCCTACGAGCAGTACTTC.

V gene TRBV4-2 combines with J gene TRBJ2-7; TRBD2 matches 8 bases. The CDR3 length is 15 residues. V lost 5 bases and J lost 4; bases outside the gene matches: 10. Germline V gene lookup returns CDR1 LGHNA and CDR2 YNFKEQ. As DNA, the CDR3 is TGTGCCAGCAGCTCTGAGCCGGGAGGGGTTTACGAGCAGTACTTC. Its protein is CASSSEPGGVYEQYF.

The chain carries TRBV6-1 and TRBJ2-2; tentative D call: TRBD2 (5 bases). Germline CDR1 is MNHNS and CDR2 is SASEGT. The CDR3 sequence is 15 residues long. Trimming took off 7 bases at V and 9 bases at J, with 21 bases between the two ends. CDR3 DNA sequence: TGTGCCAGCACCCTAGAGCGGTATACCGTCTGGGAGCTGTTTTTT. Translated, it gives CASTLERYTVWELFF.

This sequence joins TRBV12-5 and TRBJ2-7; D possibly corresponds to TRBD2 (6 bases). Germline-derived CDR1 and CDR2 are LGHNT and FRNRAP. The ends were cut back, 5 bases at V and 0 bases at J, with 17 bases in the middle. There are 16 residues in the CDR3. CDR3 residues: CASGLPKSGYSYEQYF. CDR3 in DNA: TGTGCTAGTGGTCTTCCGAAGAGCGGGTACTCCTACGAGCAGTACTTC.

The rearrangement uses TRBV5-1 and TRBJ1-6, with 7 bases identical to TRBD1. Germline values: CDR1 SGHRS, CDR2 YFSETQ. The V gene end was trimmed by 0 bases and the J gene end by 2 bases; junction bases not matched to a gene: 23. CDR3 length equals 23 residues. CDR3 DNA sequence: TGCGCCAGCAGCTTGGCTCTCCTATCCCGGGACAGTGAGTGGGGCGCCTATAATTCACCCCTCCACTTT. Translation gives CASSLALLSRDSEWGAYNSPLHF.

This clone was counted ten times or more. The V gene is TRBV5-1, the J gene TRBJ2-5; TRBD2 matches 10 bases. This CDR3 is built from 16 residues. V trimming: 0 bases; J trimming: 1 base; junction bases outside the gene matches: 3. Per the germline V gene, CDR1 is SGHRS and CDR2 is YFSETQ. The CDR3 sequence: CASSLAPSGSQETQYF. CDR3 nucleotides: TGCGCCAGCAGCTTGGCGCCTAGCGGGAGCCAAGAGACCCAGTACTTC.